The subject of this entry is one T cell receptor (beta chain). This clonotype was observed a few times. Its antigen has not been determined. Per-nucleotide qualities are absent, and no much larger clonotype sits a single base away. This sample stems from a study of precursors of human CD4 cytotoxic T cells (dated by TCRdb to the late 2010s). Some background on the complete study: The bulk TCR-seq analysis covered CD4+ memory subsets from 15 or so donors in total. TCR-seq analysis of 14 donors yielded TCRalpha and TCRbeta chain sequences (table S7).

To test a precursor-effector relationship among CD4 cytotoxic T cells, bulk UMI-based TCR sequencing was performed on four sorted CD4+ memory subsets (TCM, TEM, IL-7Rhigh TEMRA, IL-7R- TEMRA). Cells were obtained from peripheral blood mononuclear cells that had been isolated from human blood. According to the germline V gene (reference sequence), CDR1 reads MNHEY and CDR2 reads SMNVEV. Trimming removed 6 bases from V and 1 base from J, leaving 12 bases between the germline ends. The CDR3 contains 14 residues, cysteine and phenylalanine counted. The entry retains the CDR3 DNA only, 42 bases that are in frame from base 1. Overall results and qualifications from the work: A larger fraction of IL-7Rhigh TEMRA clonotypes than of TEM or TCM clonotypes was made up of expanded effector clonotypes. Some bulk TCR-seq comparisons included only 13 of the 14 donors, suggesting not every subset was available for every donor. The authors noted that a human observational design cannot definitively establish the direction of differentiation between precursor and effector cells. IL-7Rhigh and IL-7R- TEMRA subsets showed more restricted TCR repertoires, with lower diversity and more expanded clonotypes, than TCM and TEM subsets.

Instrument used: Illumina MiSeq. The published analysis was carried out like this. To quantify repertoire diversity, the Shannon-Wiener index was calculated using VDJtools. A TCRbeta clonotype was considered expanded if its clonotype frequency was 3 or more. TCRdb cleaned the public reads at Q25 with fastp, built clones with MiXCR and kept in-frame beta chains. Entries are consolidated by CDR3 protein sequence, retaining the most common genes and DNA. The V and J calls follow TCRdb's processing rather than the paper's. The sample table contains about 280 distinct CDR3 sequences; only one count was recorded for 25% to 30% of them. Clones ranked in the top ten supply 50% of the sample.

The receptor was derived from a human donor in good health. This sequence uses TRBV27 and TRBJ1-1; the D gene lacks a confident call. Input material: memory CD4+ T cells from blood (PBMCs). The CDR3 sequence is CASSPRNRNTEAFF. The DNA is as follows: TGTGCCAGCAGCCCCAGAAACAGGAACACTGAAGCTTTCTTT.